Listed below are T cell receptor beta chains from one sample, sequenced in a study of blood T cell repertoires in COVID-19. The table came from immunoSEQ multiplex PCR; TCRdb's copy has only in-frame clones and leaves some out. The top ten hold approximately 3.5% of the sample, which has some 120,000 clones, roughly 90% seen once. Input material: peripheral blood. All receptors derive from a man over 45 with active COVID-19. Each CDR3 is given with its conserved first and last residue. Fields, in order: V gene, J gene, CDR3 protein.

TRBV14	TRBJ2-5	CASSPWTGGRETQYF
TRBV5-1	TRBJ2-6	CASSLGGPGANVLTF
TRBV6-5	TRBJ1-3	CASSTGSGNTIYF
TRBV12-3/TRBV12-4	TRBJ2-3	CASSRARSQYF
TRBV7-3	TRBJ2-5	CASSLSGPGIQETQYF
TRBV5-1	TRBJ1-2	CASSLGTVSNYGYTF
TRBV20-1	TRBJ1-2	CSASLEALSNYGYTF
TRBV15	TRBJ1-5	CATSRVSNREDSNQPQHF
TRBV3-1/TRBV3-2	TRBJ2-1	CASSQGGDEQFF
TRBV3-1/TRBV3-2	TRBJ1-1	CASSQDTGWNTEAFF
TRBV7-2	TRBJ2-3	CASSFKPWTSGGGDTQYF
TRBV3-1/TRBV3-2	TRBJ2-1	CASSQERGLNYNEQFF
TRBV25-1	TRBJ2-5	CASSEYRGLAGQETQYF
TRBV11-3	TRBJ2-4	CASSLGRGTSGELAKNIQYF
TRBV5-1	TRBJ1-1	CASREGTRSFF
TRBV7-8	TRBJ1-2	CASSLFQGAVGYTF
TRBV6-4	TRBJ2-6	CASIDPVAGVPGANVLTF
TRBV14	TRBJ2-7	CASSQARSSYEQYF
TRBV5-5	TRBJ2-5	CASSLTGNAVGETQYF
TRBV6-1	TRBJ2-1	CASSEAGRYNEQFF
TRBV3-1/TRBV3-2	TRBJ1-1	CASSQDGWQGAADTEAFF
TRBV2	TRBJ2-1	CASSEGGSSYNEQFF
TRBV28	TRBJ2-7	CASSLRPGRGGRDEQYF
TRBV7-6	TRBJ2-1	CASSLLAGLGNEQFF
TRBV11-3	TRBJ2-5	CASSLMTTSQETQYF